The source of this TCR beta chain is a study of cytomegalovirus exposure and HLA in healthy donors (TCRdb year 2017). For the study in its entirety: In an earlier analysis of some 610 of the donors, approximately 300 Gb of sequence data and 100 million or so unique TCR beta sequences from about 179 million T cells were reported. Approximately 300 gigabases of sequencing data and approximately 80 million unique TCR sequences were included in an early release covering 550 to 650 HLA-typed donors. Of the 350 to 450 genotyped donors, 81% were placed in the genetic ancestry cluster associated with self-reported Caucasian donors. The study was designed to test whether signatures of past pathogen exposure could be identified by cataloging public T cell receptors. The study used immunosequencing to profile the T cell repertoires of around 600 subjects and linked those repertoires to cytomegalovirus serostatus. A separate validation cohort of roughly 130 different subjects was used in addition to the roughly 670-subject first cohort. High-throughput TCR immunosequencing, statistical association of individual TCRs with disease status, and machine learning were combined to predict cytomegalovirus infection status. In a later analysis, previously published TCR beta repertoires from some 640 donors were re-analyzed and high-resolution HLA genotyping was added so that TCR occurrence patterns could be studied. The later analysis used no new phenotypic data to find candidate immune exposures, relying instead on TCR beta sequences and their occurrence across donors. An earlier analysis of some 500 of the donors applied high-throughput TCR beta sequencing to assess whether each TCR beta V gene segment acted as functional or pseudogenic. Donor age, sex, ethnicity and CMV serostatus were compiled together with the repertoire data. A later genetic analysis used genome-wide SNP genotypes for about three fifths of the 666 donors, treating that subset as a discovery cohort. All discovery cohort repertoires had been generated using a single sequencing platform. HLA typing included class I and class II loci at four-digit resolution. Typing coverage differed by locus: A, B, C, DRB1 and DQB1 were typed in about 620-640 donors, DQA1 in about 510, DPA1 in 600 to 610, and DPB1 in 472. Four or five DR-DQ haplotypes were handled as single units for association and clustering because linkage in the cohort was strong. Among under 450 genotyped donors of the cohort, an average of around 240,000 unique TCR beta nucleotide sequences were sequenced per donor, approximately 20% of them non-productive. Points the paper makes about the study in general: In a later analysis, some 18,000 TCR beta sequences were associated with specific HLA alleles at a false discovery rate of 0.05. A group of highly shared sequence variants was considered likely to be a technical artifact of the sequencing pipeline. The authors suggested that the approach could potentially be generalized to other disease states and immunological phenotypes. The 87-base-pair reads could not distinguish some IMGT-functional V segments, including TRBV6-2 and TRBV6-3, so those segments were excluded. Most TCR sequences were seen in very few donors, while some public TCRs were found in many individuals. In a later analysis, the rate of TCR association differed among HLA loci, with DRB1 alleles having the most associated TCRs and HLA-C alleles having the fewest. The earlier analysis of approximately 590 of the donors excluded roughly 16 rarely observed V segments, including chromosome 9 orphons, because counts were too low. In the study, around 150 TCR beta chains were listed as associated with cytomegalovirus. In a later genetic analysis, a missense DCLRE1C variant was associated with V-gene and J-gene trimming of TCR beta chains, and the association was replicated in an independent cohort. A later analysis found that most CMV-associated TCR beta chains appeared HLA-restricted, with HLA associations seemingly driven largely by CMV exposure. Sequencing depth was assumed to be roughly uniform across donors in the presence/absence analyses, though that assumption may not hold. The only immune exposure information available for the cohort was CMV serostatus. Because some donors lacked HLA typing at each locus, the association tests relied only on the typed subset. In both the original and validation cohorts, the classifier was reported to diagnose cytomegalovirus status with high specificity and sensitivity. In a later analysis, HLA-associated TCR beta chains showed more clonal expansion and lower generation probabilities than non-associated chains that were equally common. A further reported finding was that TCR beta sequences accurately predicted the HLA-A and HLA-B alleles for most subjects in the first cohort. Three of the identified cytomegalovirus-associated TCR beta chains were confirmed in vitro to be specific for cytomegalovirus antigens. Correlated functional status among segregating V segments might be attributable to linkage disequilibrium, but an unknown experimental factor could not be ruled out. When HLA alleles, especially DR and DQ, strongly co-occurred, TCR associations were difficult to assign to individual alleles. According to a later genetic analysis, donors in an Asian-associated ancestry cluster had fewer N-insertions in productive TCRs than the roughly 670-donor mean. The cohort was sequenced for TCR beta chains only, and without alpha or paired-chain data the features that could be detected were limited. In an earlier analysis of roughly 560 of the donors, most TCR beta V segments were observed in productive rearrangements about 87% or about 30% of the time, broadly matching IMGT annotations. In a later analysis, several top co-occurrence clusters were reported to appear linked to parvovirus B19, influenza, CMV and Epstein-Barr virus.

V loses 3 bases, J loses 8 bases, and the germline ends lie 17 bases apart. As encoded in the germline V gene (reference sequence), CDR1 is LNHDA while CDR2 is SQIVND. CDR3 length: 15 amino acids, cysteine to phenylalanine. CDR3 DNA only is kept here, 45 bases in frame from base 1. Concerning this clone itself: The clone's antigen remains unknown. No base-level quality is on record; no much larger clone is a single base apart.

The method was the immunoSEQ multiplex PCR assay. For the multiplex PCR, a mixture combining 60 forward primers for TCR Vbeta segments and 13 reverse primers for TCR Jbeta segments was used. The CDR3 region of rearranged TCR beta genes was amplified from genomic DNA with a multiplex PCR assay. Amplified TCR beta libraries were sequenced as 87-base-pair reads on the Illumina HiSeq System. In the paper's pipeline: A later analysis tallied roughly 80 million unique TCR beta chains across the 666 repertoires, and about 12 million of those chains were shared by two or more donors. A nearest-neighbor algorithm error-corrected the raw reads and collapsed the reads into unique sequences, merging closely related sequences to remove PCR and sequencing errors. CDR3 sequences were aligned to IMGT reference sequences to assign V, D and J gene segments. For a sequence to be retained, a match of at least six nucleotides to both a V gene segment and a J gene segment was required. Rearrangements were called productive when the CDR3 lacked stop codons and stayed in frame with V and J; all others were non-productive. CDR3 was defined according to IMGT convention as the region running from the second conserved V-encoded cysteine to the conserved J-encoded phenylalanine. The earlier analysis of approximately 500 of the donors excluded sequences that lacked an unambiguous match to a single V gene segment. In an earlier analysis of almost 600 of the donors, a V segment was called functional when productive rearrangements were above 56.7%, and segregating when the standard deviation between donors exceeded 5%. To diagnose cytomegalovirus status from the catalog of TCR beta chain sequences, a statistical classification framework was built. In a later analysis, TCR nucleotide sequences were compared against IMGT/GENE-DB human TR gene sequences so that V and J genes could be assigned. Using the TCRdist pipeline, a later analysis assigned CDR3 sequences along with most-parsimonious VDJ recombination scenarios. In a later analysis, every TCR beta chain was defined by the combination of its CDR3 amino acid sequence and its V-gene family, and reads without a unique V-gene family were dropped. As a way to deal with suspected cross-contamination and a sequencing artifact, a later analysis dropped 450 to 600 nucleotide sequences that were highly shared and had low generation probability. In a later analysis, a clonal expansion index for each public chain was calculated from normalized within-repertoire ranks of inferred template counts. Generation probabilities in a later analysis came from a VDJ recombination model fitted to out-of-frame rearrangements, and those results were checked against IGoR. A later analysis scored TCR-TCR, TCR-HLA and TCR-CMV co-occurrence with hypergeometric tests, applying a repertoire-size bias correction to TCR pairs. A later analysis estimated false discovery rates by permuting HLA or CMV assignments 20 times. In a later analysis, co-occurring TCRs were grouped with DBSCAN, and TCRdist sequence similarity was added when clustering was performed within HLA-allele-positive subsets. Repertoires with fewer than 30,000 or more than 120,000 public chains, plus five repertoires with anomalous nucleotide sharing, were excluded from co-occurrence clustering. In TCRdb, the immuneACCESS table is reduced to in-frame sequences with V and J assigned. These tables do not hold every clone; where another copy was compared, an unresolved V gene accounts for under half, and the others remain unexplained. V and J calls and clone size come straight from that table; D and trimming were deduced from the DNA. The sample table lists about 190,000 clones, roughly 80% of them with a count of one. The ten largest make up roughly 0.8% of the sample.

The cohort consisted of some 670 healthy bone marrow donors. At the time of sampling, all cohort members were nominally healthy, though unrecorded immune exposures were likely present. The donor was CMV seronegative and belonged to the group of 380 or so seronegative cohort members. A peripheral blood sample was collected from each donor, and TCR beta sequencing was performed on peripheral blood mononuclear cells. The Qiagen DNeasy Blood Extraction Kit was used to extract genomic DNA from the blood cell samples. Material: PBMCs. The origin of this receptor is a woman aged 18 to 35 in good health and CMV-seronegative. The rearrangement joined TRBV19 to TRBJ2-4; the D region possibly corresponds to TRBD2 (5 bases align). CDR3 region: CASSILQSAGDIQYF. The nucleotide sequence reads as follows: TGTGCCAGTAGTATTTTACAGTCTGCGGGTGACATTCAGTACTTC.